This T cell receptor beta chain was recorded in a study of OX40 agonist ivuxolimab in advanced cancers. In this sample, this clone turned up a few times. Profiling relied on immunoSEQ multiplex PCR, and the TCRdb table lists in-frame clones only, not all of them. The sample contains 70,000 or so clones, 80% of which appear only once. This sample comprised CD4+ or CD8+ T cells sorted from blood, obtained in a trial of the OX40 agonist ivuxolimab. The sequence was collected from an adult with an advanced solid tumor such as melanoma, head and neck, liver or kidney cancer.

The CDR3 DNA sequence: TGTGCCAGTTACAGGGGGGACAATCAGCCCCAGCATTTT. This codes for CASYRGDNQPQHF. The V and J genes are TRBV2 and TRBJ1-5; 8 nucleotides line up with TRBD1. V trimming: 9 bases; J trimming: 3 bases; junction bases outside the gene matches: 4. The CDR3 length is 13 residues. The germline CDR1 and CDR2 sequences are SNHLY and FYNNEI.